The 21 T cell receptor beta chains listed next were all sequenced from one sample in a study of graft-versus-host responses after intestinal transplantation. Clones were sequenced by immunoSEQ multiplex PCR, and TCRdb holds only the in-frame ones, with some missing. The sample consists of about 120,000 clones, about nine tenths of them appearing once. The antigens these receptors bind are not known. The material was unstimulated CD4+ T cells sorted from spleen or lymph node cells, obtained before intestinal transplant. The receptor source for this set is a human donor who received an intestinal transplant.

The chain carries TRBV19 and TRBJ1-3, with D possibly being TRBD1 (5 bases). Trimming took off 6 bases at V and 1 base at J, with 10 bases between the two ends. CDR3 length: 14 amino acids. CDR1 LNHDA and CDR2 SQIVND come from the germline V gene (reference sequence). The CDR3 is CASRAGLSGNTIYF. The CDR3 DNA follows: TGTGCCAGTAGGGCGGGACTATCTGGAAACACCATATATTTT. The variable domain in full, with the rest retrieved from reference TRBV19 and TRBJ1-3, is DGGITQSPKYLFRKEGQNVTLSCEQNLNHDAMYWYRQDPGQGLRLIYYSQIVNDFQKGDIAEGYSVSREKKESFPLTVTSAQKNPTAFYLCASRAGLSGNTIYFGEGSWLTVV.

CDR3 protein: CAWTTSRAGVAGELFF. CDR3 DNA sequence: TGTGCCTGGACCACCTCGCGGGCAGGGGTCGCCGGGGAGCTGTTTTTT. The V call is TRBV30, the J call TRBJ2-2, with D possibly matching TRBD1 (6 bases). V gave up 4 bases and J gave up 6 bases, with 21 bases separating them. Germline loops: CDR1 GTSNPN, CDR2 SVGIG (reference sequence). The length of the CDR3 is 16 residues.

The chain carries TRBV10-1 and TRBJ2-1, with 9 bases lining up with TRBD2. Germline V lookup: CDR1 WNHNN, CDR2 SYGVQD (reference sequence). J lost 6 bases, V lost 5 bases, and 8 bases had no gene match. The CDR3 sequence is 15 residues long. In nucleotides, the CDR3 is TGCGCCAGCAGTAAAGGGGGTAGCGGGAGCAATGAGCAGTTCTTC. This encodes CASSKGGSGSNEQFF.

The chain links TRBV9 to TRBJ1-6, with D hard to call. Trimming stripped 7 bases from V and 9 bases from J, with 14 bases between. The CDR3 has 13 residues. CDR1 SGDLS and CDR2 YYNGEE come from the germline V gene. CDR3 sequence: CASRRDRGSPLHF. The CDR3 DNA follows: TGTGCCAGCCGGAGGGATAGAGGTTCACCCCTCCACTTT.

The J gene is TRBJ1-2, the V gene TRBV7-2; D ambiguous. Germline V gene sequence: CDR1 SGHTA, CDR2 FQGNSA. This CDR3 comprises 14 residues. V was pared by 1 base and J by 6 bases, with 12 bases between. CDR3 sequence (DNA): TGTGCCAGCAGCTTAGATTGGGGAGGAGATGGCTACACCTTC. The encoded protein is CASSLDWGGDGYTF. The variable domain in full, completed from reference TRBV7-2 and TRBJ1-2, reads GAGVSQSPSNKVTEKGKDVELRCDPISGHTALYWYRQSLGQGLEFLIYFQGNSAPDKSGLPSDRFSAERTGGSVSTLTIQRTQQEDSAVYLCASSLDWGGDGYTFGSGTRLTVV.

The chain couples TRBV5-8 to TRBJ1-1; D not certain. CDR3 length equals 13 residues. The germline V gene has CDR1 SGHTS and CDR2 YDEGEE. Trimming cost V 0 bases and J 8 bases, with 11 bases left between them. Here the CDR3 reads CASSLVVVTEAFF. DNA of the CDR3: TGTGCCAGCAGCTTGGTCGTTGTGACAGAAGCTTTCTTT.

This chain connects TRBV18 to TRBJ1-1; 7 nucleotides align to TRBD1. The CDR3 is 13 residues long. CDR1 KGHSH and CDR2 LQKENI come from the germline V gene. The ends lost 3 bases at V and 9 bases at J; junction bases unmatched: 7. CDR3: CASSPRLQGQAFF. The CDR3 region has the DNA TGTGCCAGCTCACCCCGGTTACAGGGGCAAGCTTTCTTT. The variable domain in full, with the rest retrieved from reference TRBV18 and TRBJ1-1, is NAGVMQNPRHLVRRRGQEARLRCSPMKGHSHVYWYRQLPEEGLKFMVYLQKENIIDESGMPKERFSAEFPKEGPSILRIQQVVRGDSAAYFCASSPRLQGQAFFGQGTRLTVV.

This clone was seen only once. This chain connects TRBV5-1 to TRBJ2-3; 7 bases line up with TRBD1. The V and J ends lost 4 bases and 6 bases, in that order; junction bases with no gene match: 11. The germline CDR1 and CDR2 sequences are SGHRS and YFSETQ. This CDR3 contains 15 residues. The CDR3 DNA follows: TGCGCCAGCAGCCTAGGACGGACAGGTGGGGATACGCAGTATTTT. Residues: CASSLGRTGGDTQYF. Together with reference TRBV5-1 and TRBJ2-3, the CDR3 gives the full variable domain: KAGVTQTPRYLIKTRGQQVTLSCSPISGHRSVSWYQQTPGQGLQFLFEYFSETQRNKGNFPGRFSGRQFSNSRSEMNVSTLELGDSALYLCASSLGRTGGDTQYFGPGTRLTVL.

This chain joins TRBV5-1 and TRBJ2-3; tentatively, D is TRBD2 (7 bases). Trimming removed 0 bases from V and 1 base from J, with 9 bases in between. The CDR3 covers 15 residues. Germline CDR1 reads SGHRS; CDR2 reads YFSETQ. DNA for the CDR3: TGCGCCAGCAGCTTGGAGGGGGGGGGCACAGATACGCAGTATTTT. Its protein product is CASSLEGGGTDTQYF.

With regard to this clone: Other DNA variants within this sample encode the same CDR3. The rearrangement joins TRBV9 to TRBJ1-4; D possibly corresponds to TRBD1 (6 bases). The CDR3 loop spans 16 amino acids. V shed 0 bases and J shed 3 bases, with 12 bases lying between them. Germline-derived CDR1 and CDR2 are SGDLS and YYNGEE. For the CDR3, the DNA is TGTGCCAGCAGCGTAGGGGACACCCGGCCTAATGAAAAACTGTTTTTT. This encodes CASSVGDTRPNEKLFF.

Only one count was recorded for this clone. J is TRBJ2-2 and V is TRBV7-8, with TRBD1 as a possible D gene (5 bases). Germline assignment: CDR1 SGHVS and CDR2 FQNEAQ. The CDR3 length is 15 residues. Trimming pared 3 bases from V and 3 bases from J, leaving 11 bases between. In DNA form, the CDR3 reads TGTGCCAGCAGCTTGTTCCAGGGCGACACCGGGGAGCTGTTTTTT. It is translated as CASSLFQGDTGELFF.

The rearrangement uses TRBV18 and TRBJ2-7, with TRBD1 as a possible D gene (6 bases). Looked up from germline, CDR1 is KGHSH and CDR2 is LQKENI. The CDR3 totals 13 residues. Trimming cost V 3 bases and J 5 bases, with 11 bases left between them. The DNA for the CDR3 is TGTGCCAGCTCACCGGACAGCAGAAACGAGCAGTACTTC. This encodes CASSPDSRNEQYF.

This clone has only one observation. The chain couples TRBV19 to TRBJ2-7; 10 bases map to TRBD2. V lost 3 bases and J lost 2; bases outside the gene matches: 4. The CDR3 runs to 15 residues. Looked up from germline, CDR1 is LNHDA and CDR2 is SQIVND (reference sequence). The DNA for the CDR3 is TGTGCCAGTAGTATCTCCGGGACTAGCGCCTACGAGCAGTACTTC. This translates into CASSISGTSAYEQYF.

This chain joins TRBV5-1 and TRBJ1-1, with a possible D match to TRBD1 (5 bases). The germline gives CDR1 SGHRS, CDR2 YFSETQ. This CDR3 is built from 14 residues. V was shortened by 3 bases and J by 1 base, with 10 bases between the two germline ends. The CDR3 loop reads CASSSYTGNTEAFF. CDR3 DNA: TGCGCCAGCAGCTCATACACAGGGAACACTGAAGCTTTCTTT.

The rearrangement joins TRBV29-1 to TRBJ1-2, with 7 nucleotides matching TRBD1. Looked up from germline, CDR1 is SQVTM and CDR2 is ANQGSEA. V was pared by 0 bases and J by 3 bases, with 10 bases of the junction left unmatched. This CDR3 has 16 residues. CDR3 sequence reads: CSVEDGQGVGYYGYTF. CDR3 DNA: TGCAGCGTTGAAGATGGCCAGGGGGTGGGTTACTATGGCTACACCTTC.

This chain joins TRBV21-1 and TRBJ2-7; the table's D call, TRBD2, has no DNA check behind it. TRBV21-1 is recorded as a pseudogene. This CDR3 has 21 residues. The CDR3, as DNA: TGTGCCAGCAGCAAAAATGTGGCCCTAGCGGGAGGGCGCCGCAACCTCTACGAGCAGTACTTC. It is translated as CASSKNVALAGGRRNLYEQYF.

This sequence joins TRBV6-6 and TRBJ1-2; 9 bases agree with TRBD1. The germline CDR1 and CDR2 sequences are MNHNY and SVGAGI (reference sequence). Germline trimming cut 1 base from V and 4 bases from J; bases unmatched to any gene: 4. This CDR3 spans 15 amino acids. CDR3 protein: CASSYLDRGGYGYTF. The CDR3 DNA reads TGTGCCAGCAGTTACTTGGACAGGGGAGGCTATGGCTACACCTTC.

The rearrangement joins TRBV27 to TRBJ2-5; possibly TRBD2 for D (6 bases). This CDR3 region has 14 residues. Trimming left V 5 bases short and J 4 bases short, with 14 bases between. CDR1 and CDR2 (germline): MNHEY, SMNVEV (reference sequence). The CDR3 nucleotides are TGTGCCAGCAGTATCATAGGAGGGAGAGAGACCCAGTACTTC. It yields the protein CASSIIGGRETQYF.

The V gene is TRBV30, the J gene TRBJ2-2; D unclear. CDR1 is GTSNPN and CDR2 is SVGIG in the germline V gene (reference sequence). Between the trimmed V and J ends, which lost 4 bases and 1 base, there was a span of 4 bases. This CDR3 has 12 residues. This chain's CDR3 is CAWTGNTGELFF. For the CDR3, the DNA is TGTGCCTGGACAGGGAACACCGGGGAGCTGTTTTTT.

The chain employs TRBV19 and TRBJ1-5; the D is unclear. This CDR3 contains 13 residues. Germline V gives CDR1 LNHDA, CDR2 SQIVND (reference sequence). V lost 3 bases, J lost 7 bases, and 10 bases lay in between. CDR3 sequence (DNA): TGTGCCAGTAGTATTGGAAGCGGACAGCCCCAGCATTTT. It yields the protein CASSIGSGQPQHF.

This chain connects TRBV6-6 to TRBJ1-1, with 9 bases matching TRBD1. The V gene's germline CDR1 is MNHNY and CDR2 SVGAGI (reference sequence). The CDR3 totals 15 residues. With V trimmed by 6 bases and J by 3 bases, 8 bases remained unmatched. DNA of the CDR3: TGTGCCAGCAGCCGGGACAGGGTGGGGGACACTGAAGCTTTCTTT. This gives the protein CASSRDRVGDTEAFF.